The rows below give T cell receptor beta chains drawn from one sample of a study of human T cells and chemical hapten exposure. In TCRdb, the RACE reads were re-called with MiXCR into one record per CDR3 protein. Of about 120,000 distinct CDR3 sequences in the sample, approximately 13% were seen once. The sequencing used whole blood, collected in connection with sensitization to the hapten diphenylcyclopropenone (DPC). These receptors all come from a woman in her late teens or twenties with alopecia areata. Some clones in this sample may be carry-over from other donors' samples. Each CDR3 is given with its conserved first and last residue. The D gene is left open where the match is weak. Rows may omit the clone size; those that give it use once, few, many or a size class.

>15|TRBV4-3|.|TRBD1|TRBJ1-1
CASSQDRGLYTEAFF
TGCGCCAGCAGCCAGGACAGGGGGCTGTACACTGAAGCTTTCTTT
>15|TRBV27|few|.|TRBJ2-7
CASSSSGTGNYEQYF
TGTGCCAGCAGTTCATCTGGGACGGGGAACTACGAGCAGTACTTC
>15|TRBV21-1|many|.|TRBJ1-1
CASSKRTLRRTEAFF
TGTGCCAGCAGCAAACGGACCTTACGGCGGACTGAAGCTTTCTTT
>14|TRBV12-3/TRBV12-4|many|.|TRBJ1-1
CASSWWAANTEAFF
TGTGCCAGCAGTTGGTGGGCAGCGAACACTGAAGCTTTCTTT
>15|TRBV9|many|TRBD2|TRBJ2-1
CASSAGLAAHNEQFF
TGTGCCAGCAGCGCCGGACTAGCGGCACACAATGAGCAGTTCTTC
>14|TRBV20-1|many|.|TRBJ2-3
CSASDSATHITQYF
TGCAGTGCTAGTGATTCCGCCACCCATATTACGCAGTATTTT
>12|TRBV20-1|.|TRBD1|TRBJ2-7
CSAGTGTHEQYF
TGCAGTGCCGGGACAGGGACCCACGAGCAGTACTTC
>16|TRBV20-1|few|.|TRBJ2-2
CSAPLTRPGNTGELFF
TGCAGTGCCCCCTTGACCAGGCCGGGAAACACCGGGGAGCTGTTTTTT
>16|TRBV10-3|.|TRBD2|TRBJ2-1
CAISDSRGGVYNEQFF
TGTGCCATCAGTGATAGTCGGGGGGGAGTCTACAATGAGCAGTTCTTC
>15|TRBV7-2|many|.|TRBJ2-5
CASSRPGHNQETQYF
TGTGCCAGCAGCCGTCCGGGACACAACCAAGAGACCCAGTACTTC
>18|TRBV3-1|.|TRBD2|TRBJ2-3
CASSQDGTSGLLTDTQYF
TGTGCCAGCAGCCAAGATGGGACTAGCGGACTCCTCACAGATACGCAGTATTTT
>13|TRBV3-1|many|TRBD1|TRBJ1-2
CASSQGAGGSYTF
TGTGCCAGCAGCCAAGGGGCAGGGGGGAGCTACACCTTC
>15|TRBV7-2|many|.|TRBJ2-7
CASSLDRGRTYEQYF
TGTGCCAGCAGCTTAGATCGGGGGAGGACCTACGAGCAGTACTTC
>16|TRBV5-6|.|TRBD1|TRBJ2-2
CASSLAGTANTGELFF
TGTGCCAGCAGCTTGGCCGGGACAGCGAACACCGGGGAGCTGTTTTTT
>15|TRBV7-9|.|.|TRBJ2-3
CASSLDTRGADTQYF
TGTGCCAGCAGCTTAGACACCAGGGGCGCCGATACGCAGTATTTT
>16|TRBV4-3|many|.|TRBJ2-7
CASSQDRQAKTHEQYF
TGCGCCAGCAGCCAAGATAGACAGGCAAAGACCCACGAGCAGTACTTC
>11|TRBV30|.|.|TRBJ1-6
CAWSANSPLHF
TGTGCCTGGAGTGCGAATTCACCCCTCCACTTT
>15|TRBV27|.|.|TRBJ1-1
CASSLYPEMNTEAFF
TGTGCCAGCAGTTTATATCCGGAGATGAACACTGAAGCTTTCTTT
>16|TRBV2|many|TRBD1|TRBJ1-6
CASRGSQGAGNSPLHF
TGTGCCAGCAGGGGTTCACAGGGGGCCGGGAATTCACCCCTCCACTTT
>15|TRBV6-5|few|.|TRBJ2-1
CASSYGRRGDNEQFF
TGTGCCAGCAGTTACGGCCGGCGGGGCGACAATGAGCAGTTCTTC
>13|TRBV6-2/TRBV6-3|few|.|TRBJ1-1
CASSSAGSVEAFF
TGTGCCAGCAGTTCGGCCGGGTCTGTAGAAGCTTTCTTT
>14|TRBV6-6|.|.|TRBJ2-2
CASSHRVYTGELFF
TGTGCCAGCAGTCACAGGGTGTACACCGGGGAGCTGTTTTTT
>15|TRBV7-2|.|TRBD1|TRBJ2-2
CASSLERQGSGELFF
TGTGCCAGCAGCTTAGAAAGACAGGGTTCCGGGGAGCTGTTTTTT
>18|TRBV4-2|few|.|TRBJ1-4
CASSQDLPGEESNEKLFF
TGTGCCAGCAGCCAAGATCTGCCGGGGGAGGAGTCTAATGAAAAACTGTTTTTT
>13|TRBV9|.|.|TRBJ2-7
CASSGEGWDEQYF
TGTGCCAGCAGCGGAGAGGGTTGGGACGAGCAGTACTTC
>14|TRBV11-2|few|.|TRBJ2-2
CASNTLQRPGELFF
TGTGCCAGCAACACCTTGCAAAGGCCCGGGGAGCTGTTTTTT
>15|TRBV20-1|.|.|TRBJ1-4
CSASGRERMGGKLFF
TGCAGTGCTAGCGGCAGGGAACGTATGGGGGGAAAACTGTTTTTT
>14|TRBV18|.|.|TRBJ1-1
CASSPSARGTEAFF
TGTGCCAGCTCTCCTTCGGCCAGGGGCACTGAAGCTTTCTTT
>15|TRBV12-3/TRBV12-4|few|.|TRBJ1-4
CASSPDVYLNEKLFF
TGTGCCAGCAGCCCTGATGTATACCTTAATGAAAAACTGTTTTTT
>14|TRBV7-2|few|.|TRBJ2-2
CASSLVVGNGELFF
TGTGCCAGCAGCTTAGTGGTGGGGAACGGGGAGCTGTTTTTT
>15|TRBV11-2|.|.|TRBJ2-7
CASSLEPGPSYEQYF
TGTGCCAGCAGCTTAGAACCAGGGCCGTCCTACGAGCAGTACTTC
>14|TRBV20-1|few|TRBD1|TRBJ2-7
CSAAGGQGPAEQYF
TGCAGTGCTGCGGGGGGACAGGGGCCGGCCGAGCAGTACTTC
>16|TRBV5-4|few|.|TRBJ1-2
CASSLETGRANYGYTF
TGTGCCAGCAGCTTGGAGACGGGCAGGGCTAACTATGGCTACACCTTC
>15|TRBV4-3|few|.|TRBJ2-2
CASSQMQGGTGELFF
TGCGCCAGCAGCCAAATGCAGGGGGGCACCGGGGAGCTGTTTTTT
>8|TRBV7-2|few|.|TRBJ1-3
CSGNTIYF
TGTTCCGGAAACACCATATATTTT
>14|TRBV12-3/TRBV12-4|.|TRBD1|TRBJ1-1
CASNGQDLNTEAFF
TGTGCCAGCAACGGACAGGACTTAAACACTGAAGCTTTCTTT
>11|TRBV29-1|.|.|TRBJ1-1
CSERRGGVAFF
TGCAGCGAGAGGAGGGGAGGAGTAGCTTTCTTT
>14|TRBV29-1|.|TRBD1|TRBJ1-2
CSVERDRGYYGYTF
TGCAGCGTTGAACGGGACAGGGGGTACTATGGCTACACCTTC
>14|TRBV5-1|few|.|TRBJ2-7
CASSLVVPPNEQYF
TGCGCCAGCAGCCTCGTCGTCCCCCCGAACGAGCAGTACTTC
>17|TRBV3-1|few|TRBD2|TRBJ2-3
CASSPGDGGGITDTQYF
TGTGCCAGCAGCCCCGGCGACGGGGGGGGGATCACAGATACGCAGTATTTT
>17|TRBV7-9|.|TRBD2|TRBJ2-5
CASSLGLRGLSQETQYF
TGTGCCAGCAGCTTAGGCCTGAGGGGACTAAGTCAAGAGACCCAGTACTTC
>14|TRBV9|few|.|TRBJ2-3
CASSVEGVSDTQYF
TGTGCCAGCAGCGTAGAGGGTGTGTCAGATACGCAGTATTTT
>13|TRBV2|few|.|TRBJ1-1
CATQGLRGTEAFF
TGTGCCACCCAAGGGCTCAGGGGCACTGAAGCTTTCTTT
>16|TRBV5-6|few|.|TRBJ1-2
CASSRRTGGRSYGYTF
TGTGCCAGCAGCCGAAGGACCGGGGGGCGATCCTATGGCTACACCTTC
>14|TRBV2|few|.|TRBJ1-5
CASSEEGLGQPQHF
TGTGCCAGCAGTGAGGAGGGTTTGGGTCAGCCCCAGCATTTT
>16|TRBV4-3|many|.|TRBJ2-2
CASSQDAGVNTGELFF
TGCGCCAGCAGCCAAGATGCAGGGGTGAACACCGGGGAGCTGTTTTTT
>12|TRBV12-3/TRBV12-4|.|.|TRBJ1-1
CASTPDGTEAFF
TGTGCCAGCACCCCGGATGGAACTGAAGCTTTCTTT
>15|TRBV5-1|many|.|TRBJ2-1
CASSINGPLYNEQFF
TGCGCCAGCAGCATCAACGGGCCCCTATACAATGAGCAGTTCTTC